This T cell receptor beta chain was profiled in a study of blood T cell repertoires in COVID-19. Sequencing used immunoSEQ multiplex PCR; TCRdb keeps in-frame clones, though not all of them. The sample has 250,000 to 300,000 clones; around 90% are singletons. J was trimmed by 3 bases and V by 7 bases; bases with no gene match: 8. CDR1 and CDR2 from the germline V gene are SQVTM and ANQGSEA. This CDR3 contains 13 residues. The material sequenced was PBMCs or T cells enriched from blood (not recorded which). The TCR comes from a woman aged 40 to 50 who had recovered from COVID-19. The V gene is TRBV29-1, the J gene TRBJ1-1; 7 bases match TRBD1. The CDR3 DNA reads as TGCAGCGCGAAGGACAGGTTGGACACTGAAGCTTTCTTT. Its translation: CSAKDRLDTEAFF.